These 15 T cell receptor beta chains were sequenced from one sample in a study of shared clonotypes between healthy human individuals. Using immunoSEQ multiplex PCR, the repertoire was profiled, and TCRdb retains in-frame clones only, with some absent. The sample lists 470,000 or so clones; about 85% were seen once. What was sequenced was PBMCs. The receptors shown here come from a woman aged 40 to 55 in good health. Some clones in this sample may be carry-over from other donors' samples.

This rearrangement joins TRBV28 to TRBJ2-5; D might be TRBD1 (6 bases). V dropped 6 bases and J dropped 0 bases, with 8 bases sitting between them. Germline V gene data show CDR1 as MDHEN and CDR2 as SYDVKM. The length of the CDR3 is 13 residues. CDR3 amino acids: CASRGDNQETQYF. In nucleotides, the CDR3 is TGTGCCAGCAGGGGGGACAACCAAGAGACCCAGTACTTC.

This clone is a singleton in its sample. The V and J genes are TRBV18 and TRBJ2-7; perhaps TRBD2 as D (5 bases). Deletions cut 5 bases from V and 6 bases from J, with 17 bases between. This CDR3 spans 14 amino acids. Germline CDR1 is KGHSH and CDR2 is LQKENI. This chain's CDR3 is CASSSTRATGEQYF. CDR3 nucleotides: TGTGCCAGCTCATCCACGCGGGCTACGGGCGAGCAGTACTTC.

The V and J genes are TRBV5-5 and TRBJ2-1; D is undetermined. The germline V gene has CDR1 SGHKS and CDR2 YYEKEE (reference sequence). Trimming shortened V by 4 bases and J by 0 bases, and 8 bases separated the two germline ends. The CDR3 covers 14 residues. The CDR3 spells CASSPEYSYNEQFF. In DNA form, the CDR3 reads TGTGCCAGCAGCCCCGAGTACTCCTACAATGAGCAGTTCTTC.

V gene TRBV11-2 combines with J gene TRBJ2-1, with 8 bases lining up with TRBD2. Germline lookup yields CDR1 SGHAT and CDR2 FQNNGV. The V and J ends lost 1 base and 1 base, in that order; junction bases with no gene match: 9. The CDR3 length is 18 residues. CDR3 coding DNA: TGTGCCAGCAGCTTAGTAAGCGGGAGATTTAGATCCTACAATGAGCAGTTCTTC. Translated, it gives CASSLVSGRFRSYNEQFF. Full variable domain (missing parts from reference TRBV11-2 and TRBJ2-1): EAGVAQSPRYKIIEKRQSVAFWCNPISGHATLYWYQQILGQGPKLLIQFQNNGVVDDSQLPKDRFSAERLKGVDSTLKIQPAKLEDSAVYLCASSLVSGRFRSYNEQFFGPGTRLTVL.

The CDR3 nucleotides read TGTGCCACCAGCAGAGAGGGACAGGGTGAGCAGTTCTTC. This translates into CATSREGQGEQFF. The rearrangement links TRBV15 to TRBJ2-1, with 9 bases identical to TRBD1. The CDR3 sequence is 13 residues long. The V gene's germline CDR1 is LNHNV and CDR2 YYDKDF (reference sequence). V was clipped by 0 bases and J by 9 bases; unmatched bases: 0. Full variable domain (remainder filled in from reference TRBV15 and TRBJ2-1): DAMVIQNPRYQVTQFGKPVTLSCSQTLNHNVMYWYQQKSSQAPKLLFHYYDKDFNNEADTPDNFQSRRPNTSFCFLDIRSPGLGDTAMYLCATSREGQGEQFFGPGTRLTVL.

V and J are TRBV28 and TRBJ1-1, with TRBD1 as a possible D gene (5 bases). The germline V gene has CDR1 MDHEN and CDR2 SYDVKM. This CDR3 region has 15 residues. Trimming took off 5 bases at V and 3 bases at J, with 16 bases between the two ends. The CDR3 here is CASSGQGVVDTEAFF. DNA of the CDR3: TGTGCCAGCAGTGGCCAGGGTGTGGTAGACACTGAAGCTTTCTTT.

The chain employs TRBV28 and TRBJ2-7, with 8 bases identical to TRBD1. The length of the CDR3 is 16 residues. Losses at the gene ends were 7 bases for V and 4 bases for J; bases not matched to a gene: 15. Germline CDR1 reads MDHEN; CDR2 reads SYDVKM. The CDR3 reads CASTTFLGQVVYEQYF. CDR3 DNA: TGTGCCAGCACCACTTTTTTGGGACAGGTCGTTTACGAGCAGTACTTC.

Concerning this clone itself: A read error likely explains this, since a far larger clone differs by one base. Other DNA sequences of this sample code for an identical CDR3. The chain employs TRBV6-5 and TRBJ2-1, with a tentative D call TRBD1 (6 bases). Germline lookup yields CDR1 MNHEY and CDR2 SVGAGI. This CDR3 is built from 15 residues. The germline V and J ends were trimmed by 4 bases and 3 bases, with 13 bases remaining between them. CDR3 in DNA: TGTGCCAGCAGTTCTAGGAGGACAGACTACAATGAGCAGTTCTTC. Protein sequence: CASSSRRTDYNEQFF.

V is TRBV4-2 and J is TRBJ2-2, with 11 positions matching TRBD2. This CDR3 has 19 amino acids. Looked up from germline, CDR1 is LGHNA and CDR2 is YNFKEQ. V was pared by 0 bases and J by 6 bases, with 12 bases of the junction left unmatched. The CDR3 DNA sequence: TGTGCCAGCAGCCAAGAGCGTACTAGCGGGAGTTTTCGATCCGGGGAGCTGTTTTTT. Translated, it gives CASSQERTSGSFRSGELFF.

This chain joins TRBV28 and TRBJ1-4, with no clear D. This CDR3 contains 14 residues. V dropped 8 bases and J dropped 7 bases, with 17 bases sitting between them. Germline assignment: CDR1 MDHEN and CDR2 SYDVKM. CDR3 sequence (DNA): TGTGCCAGCGGTAATCCAAATCGGGCTGAAAAACTGTTTTTT. Its protein is CASGNPNRAEKLFF.

This chain links TRBV9 with TRBJ2-5; tentatively, D is TRBD1 (5 bases). This CDR3 contains 13 residues. Germline V gene data show CDR1 as SGDLS and CDR2 as YYNGEE. The V and J ends lost 0 bases and 4 bases respectively, with 7 bases between them. The CDR3 loop reads CASSVEGPETQYF. The CDR3 DNA is TGTGCCAGCAGCGTAGAGGGGCCAGAGACCCAGTACTTC.

The chain carries TRBV10-2 and TRBJ2-1; tentative D call: TRBD1 (6 bases). CDR1 and CDR2 from the germline V gene are WSHSY and SAAADI. This CDR3 is built from 13 residues. Trimming took 3 bases from V and 3 from J, leaving 6 bases between them. The CDR3 DNA reads as TGCGCCAGCAGTGAACAGGGCTACAATGAGCAGTTCTTC. Protein product: CASSEQGYNEQFF.

The table lists this clone with many counts. The identical CDR3 is also encoded by other nucleotide sequences in the sample. V is TRBV4-1 and J is TRBJ1-2, with a weak D call TRBD1 (6 bases). The CDR3 length is 15 residues. The germline V and J ends were trimmed by 1 base and 7 bases, with 16 bases remaining between them. Germline CDR1 and CDR2: MGHRA and YSYEKL. The CDR3, as DNA: TGCGCCAGCAGCCAAGCCGCTGACAGGTCGATTGGCTACACCTTC. As protein: CASSQAADRSIGYTF.

About this clone itself: This is likely an artifact of a read error, given a far larger clone one base away. The J gene is TRBJ1-2, the V gene TRBV30; no reliable D call. CDR3 length equals 13 residues. Per the germline V gene, CDR1 is GTSNPN and CDR2 is SVGIG (reference sequence). Trimming removed 4 bases from V and 0 bases from J, with 9 bases in between. For the CDR3, the DNA is TGTGCCTGGATTGTGAGTCCTAACTATGGCTACACCTTC. Its protein product is CAWIVSPNYGYTF.

This clone has just one count. This chain connects TRBV28 to TRBJ2-5, with 10 nucleotides matching TRBD1. V dropped 1 base and J dropped 5; count of bases not matched to a gene: 13. CDR3 length equals 18 residues. Germline CDR1 MDHEN, CDR2 SYDVKM. The CDR3 spells CASSLYPFSDRGLETQYF. DNA for the CDR3: TGTGCCAGCAGTTTATACCCTTTCTCGGACAGGGGGTTGGAGACCCAGTACTTC.